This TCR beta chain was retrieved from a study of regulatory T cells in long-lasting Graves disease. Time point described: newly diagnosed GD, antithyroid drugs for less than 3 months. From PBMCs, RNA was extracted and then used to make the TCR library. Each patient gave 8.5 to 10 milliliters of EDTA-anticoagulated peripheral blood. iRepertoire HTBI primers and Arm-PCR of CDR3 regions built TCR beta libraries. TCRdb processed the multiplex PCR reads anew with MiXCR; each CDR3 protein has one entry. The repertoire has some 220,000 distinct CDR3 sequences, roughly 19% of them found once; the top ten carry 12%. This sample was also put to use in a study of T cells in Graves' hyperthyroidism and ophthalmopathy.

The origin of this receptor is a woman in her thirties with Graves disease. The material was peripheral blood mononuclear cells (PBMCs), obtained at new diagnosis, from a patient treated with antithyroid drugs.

Written as DNA, the CDR3 is TGTGCCAGCAGCCGCGGACAGGCCAACTCCTACGAGCAGTACTTC. Its protein product is CASSRGQANSYEQYF. The rearrangement joins TRBV9 to TRBJ2-7, with TRBD1 matching over 7 bases. The V gene's germline CDR1 is SGDLS and CDR2 YYNGEE. The V segment lost 4 bases and the J segment 0 bases; nucleotides outside the gene matches: 7. This CDR3 spans 15 amino acids. The full variable domain, rest sourced from reference TRBV9 and TRBJ2-7, is DSGVTQTPKHLITATGQRVTLRCSPRSGDLSVYWYQQSLDQGLQFLIQYYNGEERAKGNILERFSAQQFPDLHSELNLSSLELGDSALYFCASSRGQANSYEQYFGPGTRLTVT.